The rows below give T cell receptor beta chains drawn from one sample of a study of CD8 T cells in Susac syndrome. MiXCR was run by TCRdb on the immunoSEQ multiplex PCR reads, yielding one entry per CDR3 protein. Of 180,000 or so distinct CDR3 sequences in the sample, approximately 95% were seen once. What was sequenced was CD4+ T cells from PBMCs. The receptor source for this set is a human donor in good health. The CDR3 runs from the conserved cysteine through the conserved F or W. The D gene is left open where the match is weak. The size of a clone is reported for some rows only, either as once, few or many, or as a class for expanded clones.

cdr3_nt,cdr3_aa,clone_size,j_call,v_call,d_call
TGTGCCAGCAGCACGCTAGCGGGAGGGCCATCAGAGACCCAGTACTTC,CASSTLAGGPSETQYF,-,TRBJ2-5,TRBV21-1,-
TGTGCCACCAGCAGAGAGAGGCAGCAGGTGGATGGCTACACCTTC,CATSRERQQVDGYTF,once,TRBJ1-2,TRBV15,-
TGCAGTGCCGGTCGGGGTACTAGCACAGATACGCAGTATTTT,CSAGRGTSTDTQYF,once,TRBJ2-3,TRBV20-1,-
TGTGCCAGCAGTGAACTTAAGGGACAGGGGATTAAGGAGCAGTACTTC,CASSELKGQGIKEQYF,once,TRBJ2-7,TRBV2,TRBD1
TGCGCCAGCAGCCCGGGACTAGCGGGAGAAGGTGAGCAGTTCTTC,CASSPGLAGEGEQFF,-,TRBJ2-1,TRBV5-1,TRBD2
TGTGCCTGGAGCGACAGAAACTATGGCTACACCTTC,CAWSDRNYGYTF,-,TRBJ1-2,TRBV30,-
TGCAGTGCCGGAATTGATGAGCAGTTCTTC,CSAGIDEQFF,-,TRBJ2-1,TRBV20-1,-
TGTGCCAGCAGCTCACCAGGGGCCCAGTACTTC,CASSSPGAQYF,-,TRBJ2-5,TRBV12-3/TRBV12-4,-
TGTGCCAGCAGCTTTGAGGGCCTCGCAGATACGCAGTATTTT,CASSFEGLADTQYF,-,TRBJ2-3,TRBV7-9,-
TGTGCCAGCAGCTTCCGGGACAGAAGAGGCTACACCTTC,CASSFRDRRGYTF,once,TRBJ1-2,TRBV7-9,TRBD1
TGTGCCAGCAGTTTCGAAGGACAGAGCACAGATACGCAGTATTTT,CASSFEGQSTDTQYF,-,TRBJ2-3,TRBV28,-
TGTGCCAGCAGTTTTGACAGGAGCTCCTACGAGCAGTACTTC,CASSFDRSSYEQYF,once,TRBJ2-7,TRBV2,-
TGCAGTGCTACACAGCCCGATCAGCCCCAGCATTTT,CSATQPDQPQHF,-,TRBJ1-5,TRBV20-1,-
TGCAGCGTAGTCAGGACAGGGGGAACGTTTAGCTCCTACAATGAGCAGTTCTTC,CSVVRTGGTFSSYNEQFF,-,TRBJ2-1,TRBV29-1,TRBD1
TGCAGCGTGGGGGACAGGGGTGGCTCTGGGGCCAACGTCCTGACTTTC,CSVGDRGGSGANVLTF,few,TRBJ2-6,TRBV29-1,TRBD1
TGTGCCAGCAGCCCTTCCGACAGGGGAAGCAATCAGCCCCAGCATTTT,CASSPSDRGSNQPQHF,-,TRBJ1-5,TRBV27,TRBD1
TGTGCCAGCAGTTCCCCGACAAATGAGCAGTTCTTC,CASSSPTNEQFF,-,TRBJ2-1,TRBV28,-
TGCAGTGCAGGGGGAAATCGGTATCAGCCCCAGCATTTT,CSAGGNRYQPQHF,once,TRBJ1-5,TRBV20-1,-
TGTGCCAGCAGCCAAACTAGCGGGAGGCGAACCGGGGAGCTGTTTTTT,CASSQTSGRRTGELFF,-,TRBJ2-2,TRBV4-2,TRBD2
TGTGCCAGCAGCTTGGATCCGGGGCCGGGGTACATTCAGTACTTC,CASSLDPGPGYIQYF,-,TRBJ2-4,TRBV5-4,-
TGTGCCTGGAGTGCAGCGGGACGGGAGGAGCTGTTTTTT,CAWSAAGREELFF,-,TRBJ2-2,TRBV30,TRBD2
TGTGCCTGGAAACTAGAAAACATTCAGTACTTC,CAWKLENIQYF,-,TRBJ2-4,TRBV30,-